The rows below give T cell receptor beta chains drawn from one sample of a study of OX40 agonist ivuxolimab in advanced cancers. Repertoires were generated with immunoSEQ multiplex PCR, while TCRdb's copy carries only in-frame clones and drops some. The table records 65,000 to 80,000 clones, roughly 80% of them present only once. The sample consisted of CD4+ or CD8+ T cells sorted from blood, taken in a trial of the OX40 agonist ivuxolimab. These receptors all stem from an adult with an advanced solid tumor such as melanoma, head and neck, liver or kidney cancer. Each CDR3 is given with its conserved first and last residue. A D gene is named only where the DNA matches it firmly. A row's size may be missing; if present it is once, few, many or a size class.

j_call | v_call | clone_size | d_call | cdr3_length | cdr3_nt | cdr3_aa
TRBJ2-7 | TRBV27 | . | TRBD1 | 14 | TGTGCCAGCATGGGGGGACAGGGCTCCTACGAGCAGTACTTC | CASMGGQGSYEQYF
TRBJ2-7 | TRBV11-1 | . | . | 13 | TGTGCCAGCAGTGGAGGGAGATCAAGGGGACAGTACTTC | CASSGGRSRGQYF
TRBJ2-7 | TRBV7-2 | . | . | 13 | TGTGCCAGCAGCTTAGCGTCCTCCTACGAGCAGTACTTC | CASSLASSYEQYF
TRBJ2-7 | TRBV5-4 | . | . | 15 | TGTGCCAGCAGCTTGGGACGGGGGCCCTCCTACGAGCAGTACTTC | CASSLGRGPSYEQYF
TRBJ2-7 | TRBV28 | . | . | 14 | TGTGCCAGCAGTTATGGCGGGGCCTCCTACGAGCAGTACTTC | CASSYGGASYEQYF
TRBJ2-3 | TRBV10-3 | . | . | 13 | TGTGCCATCAGTCCCCGGGAAAAAGATACGCAGTATTTT | CAISPREKDTQYF
TRBJ1-2 | TRBV4-3 | . | . | 18 | TGCGCCAGCAGCCAAGAGCGGCCGGGGTCCGCGGGGTTATATGGCTACACCTTC | CASSQERPGSAGLYGYTF
TRBJ1-6 | TRBV5-4 | . | . | 16 | TGTGCCAGCAGCTTGGATGGGGGGGTTCAGGGTTCACCCCTCCACTTT | CASSLDGGVQGSPLHF
TRBJ2-1 | TRBV4-3 | . | . | 17 | TGCGCCAGCAGCCAAGAGCGGCGTACTAGTTCCTACAATGAGCAGTTCTTC | CASSQERRTSSYNEQFF
TRBJ2-2 | TRBV18 | . | . | 14 | TGTGCCAGCTCACCACCGAGTTGGACCGGGGAGCTGTTTTTT | CASSPPSWTGELFF
TRBJ1-4 | TRBV7-2 | . | . | 13 | TGTGCCAGCAGCCCGACGGTGAATGAAAAACTGTTTTTT | CASSPTVNEKLFF
TRBJ1-3 | TRBV7-2 | . | . | 15 | TGTGCCAGCAGCTCCTGGGGTAGCTCTGGAAACACCATATATTTT | CASSSWGSSGNTIYF
TRBJ1-2 | TRBV28 | . | . | 14 | TGTGCCAGCAGTTTAGGGCAGGCTAACTATGGCTACACCTTC | CASSLGQANYGYTF
TRBJ2-1 | TRBV7-2 | . | . | 12 | TGTGCCAGCAGCTTAGCCCCGAATGAGCAGTTCTTC | CASSLAPNEQFF
TRBJ1-5 | TRBV4-3 | few | . | 16 | TGCGCCAGCAGCCTGACATTTCGTCGGCAATATCAGCCCCAGCATTTT | CASSLTFRRQYQPQHF
TRBJ2-5 | TRBV5-1 | . | TRBD1 | 13 | TGCGCCAGCGGAGTACAGGGGCGGGAGACCCAGTACTTC | CASGVQGRETQYF
TRBJ1-2 | TRBV7-6 | . | . | 14 | TGTGCCAGCAGCTTAGGGCGGGGGGGTTATGGCTACACCTTC | CASSLGRGGYGYTF
TRBJ1-1 | TRBV5-4 | few | . | 15 | TGTGCCAGCAGCCTTCCTGGGAAGGGGGACACTGAAGCTTTCTTT | CASSLPGKGDTEAFF
TRBJ2-3 | TRBV5-6 | . | . | 15 | TGTGCCAGCAGCTTGGTAGGGTCTAGCACAGATACGCAGTATTTT | CASSLVGSSTDTQYF
TRBJ1-2 | TRBV5-3 | . | . | 12 | TGTGCCAGCAGCCCCAGGGAGGGAGGCTACACCTTC | CASSPREGGYTF
TRBJ2-1 | TRBV5-8 | . | . | 11 | TGTGCCGCAGCAACCCGGAATGAGCAGTTCTTC | CAAATRNEQFF
TRBJ2-3 | TRBV4-1 | few | . | 16 | TGCGCCAGCAGCCAAGGAGTAGCGCGAAGCACAGATACGCAGTATTTT | CASSQGVARSTDTQYF
TRBJ1-3 | TRBV7-8 | . | . | 15 | TGTGCCAGCAGCTTAGCGTCAGGAACGCGAAACACCATATATTTT | CASSLASGTRNTIYF
TRBJ2-3 | TRBV4-1 | . | TRBD2 | 17 | TGCGCCAGCAGCCCTACGCCTAGCGGGAAACGCACAGATACGCAGTATTTT | CASSPTPSGKRTDTQYF
TRBJ1-5 | TRBV5-1 | . | . | 15 | TGCGCCAGCAGCTTGTGGTGGGGCCCTGGACAGCCCCAGCATTTT | CASSLWWGPGQPQHF
TRBJ1-1 | TRBV5-1 | . | . | 16 | TGCGCCAGCAGCTCCCCTCGGGGGAAAACGAACACTGAAGCTTTCTTT | CASSSPRGKTNTEAFF
TRBJ2-7 | TRBV14 | few | . | 14 | TGTGCCAGCAGCCGGGGGCAGGGACGTTACGAGCAGTACTTC | CASSRGQGRYEQYF
TRBJ2-3 | TRBV5-4 | . | TRBD2 | 16 | TGTGCCAGCAGCTCGCCCAGCGGGGCAAATACCGATACGCAGTATTTT | CASSSPSGANTDTQYF